This T cell receptor (beta chain) was sequenced in a study of T cells after posttransplantation cyclophosphamide listed by TCRdb under 2016. With respect to the entire study: T cell repertoire reconstitution was tracked by TRB sequencing after myeloablative bone marrow transplantation in which posttransplantation cyclophosphamide was used as GVHD prophylaxis. Antigen receptor sequencing was done on samples from about 34 PTCy-treated patients and from approximately 15 related bone marrow donors of those patients. TRB sequencing was performed on blood from all 35 or so PTCy patients with 1-year posttransplant specimens. Up to about 3 additional blood samples from 2 to 5.2 years after transplant were also TRB-sequenced in 3 patients, as was pretransplant blood from 4 patients. TRA and TRB clonality were tightly correlated in several samples, so subsequent TCR analyses focused on TRB only. Public TRB sequences were searched against a database of over 3,600 sequences associated with responses to pathogens, tumor antigens, self-antigens and alloantigens.

Study-level results and caveats: Across 40 to 55 patients, TRB clonality was highly associated with recipient CMV seropositivity and CMV reactivation, and PTCy diversity was similar to diversity in CNI/methotrexate controls. Donor-recipient similarity was low at 1-2 months but rose over the first year, and later blood repertoires were often dominated by donor CD8+ memory clones. The TRB repertoires of T cells infiltrating skin or GI tract showed only limited overlap with the TRB repertoires of T cells in blood.

There are 12 amino acids in the CDR3, from cysteine to phenylalanine inclusive. Only CDR3 DNA remains: 36 bases, in frame from the first base. Via the germline V gene, CDR1 is SGHDT and CDR2 YYEEEE. V is reduced by 4 bases and J by 1 base, leaving a spacing of 6 bases between them. The sample's treatment or condition label is to be understood as: high-dose cyclophosphamide on days +3 and +4 as single-agent GVHD prophylaxis. Busulfan and fludarabine conditioning, a related or unrelated marrow graft, and cyclophosphamide on days +3 and +4 were given to PTCy patients. PTCy-treated patients came from a prospective multi-institutional clinical trial. Peripheral blood and bone marrow mononuclear cells were isolated by Ficoll-Hypaque density centrifugation and were cryopreserved. In the case of this clone: The clone's antigen remains unknown. No much larger clonotype is one base removed from it; base qualities were not supplied.

Genomic DNA was used for TRB sequencing, which was performed with the immunoSEQ assay at survey resolution or with the hsTCRB kit. The authors processed their data as follows. The immunoSEQ software handled initial read processing, and the LymphoSeq R package was used for repertoire analyses. For each TRB dataset, clonality was calculated as 1 minus normalized Shannon entropy, and the Gini coefficient was computed as well. To infer phenotypes in unsorted samples, TRB sequences from sorted subsets of the recipient or donor were mapped onto the unsorted samples of the same recipient. Imported from immuneACCESS, the table was reduced by TCRdb to in-frame sequences with V and J called. These copies leave out some clones; in studies compared against another copy, an unresolved V gene accounts for under half, and the cause of the remainder is not known. For V, J and clone size, that table is used; D and trimming come from the DNA. The sample has about 2,500 clones on record, roughly 85% of them singletons. Over 20% of the sample lies in the top ten.

The chain is encoded by TRBV5-6 joined to TRBJ2-7, with TRBD1 tentatively as D gene (6 bases match). The sample consisted of PBMCs, taken after allogeneic stem cell transplant with posttransplant cyclophosphamide. The source of this sequence is a male patient in his thirties who received an allogeneic stem cell transplant from a related donor, was CMV-positive, and had acute GVHD only. After transplantation, some T cells may belong to the graft donor instead of the recipient. The nucleotides are TGTGCCAGCAGCACAGGGTCCTACGAGCAGTACTTC. Its translation reads: CASSTGSYEQYF.